The 32 T cell receptor beta chains listed next were all sequenced from one sample in a study of T cell repertoires in cytomegalovirus infection. Via MiXCR, TCRdb re-called the reads, giving one row per CDR3 protein. The sample lists about 180,000 distinct CDR3 sequences; about 15% were seen once. Sequenced sample: PBMCs. The receptors shown here come from a human donor in good health (CMV status not recorded). Some clones in this sample may be carry-over from other donors' samples.

This clonotype has a count of ten or more. The V gene is TRBV12-3 or TRBV12-4, the J gene TRBJ1-2; 8 bases fit TRBD1. Germline trimming cut 4 bases from V and 0 bases from J; bases unmatched to any gene: 10. The CDR3 totals 17 residues. CDR3 DNA sequence: TGTGCCAGCAGTTCCACCCGCTCGGGACAGGCTAACTATGGCTACACCTTC. Translation: CASSSTRSGQANYGYTF.

The CDR3 region has the DNA TGTGCCAGCAGCTTGGAGAAGAGCTCTGGAAACACCATATATTTT. Amino acids: CASSLEKSSGNTIYF. The rearrangement links TRBV5-5 to TRBJ1-3, with D hard to call. Trimming stripped 0 bases from V and 0 bases from J, with 7 bases between. The CDR3 runs 15 residues. Germline CDR1 reads SGHKS; CDR2 reads YYEKEE (reference sequence).

V and J are TRBV20-1 and TRBJ2-5; D is possibly TRBD2 (5 bases). Germline V lookup: CDR1 DFQATT, CDR2 SNEGSKA (reference sequence). The CDR3 is 15 residues long. With 0 bases removed from V and 2 bases from J, the gap between germline ends came to 13 bases. This CDR3 reads CSARDPSRRQETQYF. The CDR3 bases are TGCAGTGCTAGAGATCCTTCGAGGAGGCAAGAGACCCAGTACTTC.

This clonotype showed up just a few times. This chain links TRBV29-1 with TRBJ2-7, with 8 bases that match TRBD2. The CDR3 loop spans 14 amino acids. Germline V gene sequence: CDR1 SQVTM, CDR2 ANQGSEA. The ends lost 5 bases at V and 0 bases at J; junction bases unmatched: 6. This CDR3 is CSVTSGGSSYEQYF. The CDR3 DNA sequence: TGCAGCGTTACGAGCGGGGGAAGCTCCTACGAGCAGTACTTC.

This clonotype has ten or more counts. The chain recombines TRBV7-2 with TRBJ1-5, with TRBD1 matching over 8 bases. Losses at the gene ends were 8 bases for V and 8 bases for J; bases not matched to a gene: 8. The CDR3 sequence is 13 residues long. Germline V gene lookup returns CDR1 SGHTA and CDR2 FQGNSA. CDR3 sequence: CASCWTGFEPQHF. The CDR3 region has the DNA TGTGCCAGCTGCTGGACAGGGTTCGAGCCCCAGCATTTT.

This clonotype occurred many times. The chain uses TRBV7-2 and TRBJ1-2; D remains ambiguous. V lost 1 base to trimming and J lost 7 bases, with 7 bases between them. The germline CDR1 and CDR2 sequences are SGHTA and FQGNSA. This CDR3 spans 12 amino acids. This CDR3 reads CASSLVGIGYTF. CDR3 DNA sequence: TGTGCCAGCAGCTTAGTAGGGATTGGCTACACCTTC.

The V gene is TRBV29-1, the J gene TRBJ1-2; weak D call: TRBD1 (6 bases). The CDR3 totals 12 residues. The germline V gene encodes CDR1 SQVTM and CDR2 ANQGSEA. Trimming took 7 bases from V and 7 from J, leaving 16 bases between them. The CDR3 DNA follows: TGCAGCGCCCTCGCGGGGGCGGTTGGCTACACCTTC. Protein sequence: CSALAGAVGYTF.

This clonotype came up many times. The CDR3 DNA is TGTGCCAGCAGCGGGACACAGAACACCGGGGAGCTGTTTTTT. It is translated as CASSGTQNTGELFF. This rearrangement joins TRBV6-5 to TRBJ2-2; D is perhaps TRBD1 (6 bases). There are 14 residues in the CDR3. V gave up 6 bases and J gave up 1 base, with 9 bases separating them. In germline, CDR1 is MNHEY, CDR2 SVGAGI.

This clonotype appeared many times. This chain uses TRBV7-8 with TRBJ2-7; weak D call: TRBD2 (5 bases). Between the trimmed V and J ends, which lost 11 bases and 2 bases, there was a span of 19 bases. The CDR3 sequence is 14 residues long. From germline, CDR1 is SGHVS and CDR2 FQNEAQ. The CDR3 sequence: CAAAAVESPYEQYF. Here the CDR3 DNA reads TGTGCCGCCGCAGCGGTAGAATCCCCCTACGAGCAGTACTTC.

The table lists this clonotype with many counts. The chain recombines TRBV28 with TRBJ2-3, with D maybe TRBD2 (5 bases). Germline V gene sequence: CDR1 MDHEN, CDR2 SYDVKM. The CDR3 sequence is 14 residues long. Trimming took 2 bases from V and 4 from J, leaving 10 bases between them. In DNA form, the CDR3 reads TGTGCCAGCAGTTTAGGAGGTACACCAGATACGCAGTATTTT. This encodes CASSLGGTPDTQYF.

The sample holds a few counts of this clonotype. The chain has TRBV28 and TRBJ1-1; 7 bases line up with TRBD1. V lost 4 bases to trimming and J lost 1 base; unmatched junction nucleotides: 12. Germline CDR1 MDHEN, CDR2 SYDVKM. There are 17 residues in the CDR3. The DNA of the CDR3 is TGTGCCAGCAGTTATCCCAGGGGGGGGGCGAGGAACACTGAAGCTTTCTTT. It encodes CASSYPRGGARNTEAFF. The full variable domain, its missing parts supplied by reference TRBV28 and TRBJ1-1, is DVKVTQSSRYLVKRTGEKVFLECVQDMDHENMFWYRQDPGLGLRLIYFSYDVKMKEKGDIPEGYSVSREKKERFSLILESASTNQTSMYLCASSYPRGGARNTEAFFGQGTRLTVV.

This clonotype was recorded a few times. This chain connects TRBV10-3 to TRBJ2-1, with 7 bases that match TRBD1. The CDR3 covers 16 residues. Looked up from germline, CDR1 is ENHRY and CDR2 is SYGVKD. Germline trimming cut 0 bases from V and 0 bases from J; bases unmatched to any gene: 2. The CDR3: CAISESDRSSYNEQFF. Here the CDR3 DNA reads TGTGCCATCAGTGAGTCGGACAGGAGCTCCTACAATGAGCAGTTCTTC.

This clonotype was recorded a few times. CDR3 sequence (DNA): TGCAGCGGGTTTGTGGGGGGGCAAACCGGGGAGCTGTTTTTT. Amino acid sequence: CSGFVGGQTGELFF. The V call is TRBV29-1, the J call TRBJ2-2, with a weak D call TRBD2 (7 bases). Germline V CDR1 and CDR2: SQVTM, ANQGSEA. CDR3 length: 14 residues. The V end was cut by 7 bases, the J end by 5 bases, with 17 bases between.

This clonotype was observed many times. The chain carries TRBV4-1 and TRBJ1-1; D ambiguous. The CDR3 has 12 residues. CDR1 is MGHRA and CDR2 is YSYEKL in the germline V gene. The V end lost 6 bases, the J end lost 4 bases, and 9 bases lay between the germline ends. CDR3 amino acids: CASRATFTEAFF. The CDR3, as DNA: TGCGCCAGCAGGGCAACGTTCACTGAAGCTTTCTTT.

This clonotype was observed at least ten times. This sequence joins TRBV7-9 and TRBJ2-1, with D perhaps being TRBD1 or TRBD2 (5 bases each). Trimming shortened V by 5 bases and J by 5 bases, and 10 bases separated the two germline ends. Germline CDR1 and CDR2: SEHNR and FQNEAQ (reference sequence). CDR3 length: 13 residues. CDR3 in DNA: TGTGCCAGCAGCCCCCGGGACCACAATGAGCAGTTCTTC. Translating it yields CASSPRDHNEQFF.

This clonotype was seen at least ten times. J is TRBJ1-4 and V is TRBV12-3 or TRBV12-4; D call uncertain. CDR3 size: 16 residues. V lost 3 bases and J lost 0, with 11 bases in between. Here the CDR3 reads CASSFKEVATNEKLFF. As DNA, the CDR3 is TGTGCCAGCAGTTTTAAGGAGGTTGCAACTAATGAAAAACTGTTTTTT.

This clonotype came up many times. The chain combines TRBV7-2 with TRBJ2-3; D may be TRBD1 (6 bases). Germline V gives CDR1 SGHTA, CDR2 FQGNSA. The V end lost 5 bases, the J end lost 2 bases, and 14 bases lay between the germline ends. The CDR3 covers 15 residues. The CDR3 coding sequence is TGTGCCAGCAGCCCTGTAGACAGGTTCACAGATACGCAGTATTTT. Residues: CASSPVDRFTDTQYF. The entire variable domain, with the rest obtained from reference TRBV7-2 and TRBJ2-3, is as follows: GAGVSQSPSNKVTEKGKDVELRCDPISGHTALYWYRQSLGQGLEFLIYFQGNSAPDKSGLPSDRFSAERTGGSVSTLTIQRTQQEDSAVYLCASSPVDRFTDTQYFGPGTRLTVL.

This clonotype was seen many times. CDR3 in DNA: TGTGCCAGCAGTGAGCGGCCCACAGGGTACAATGAGCAGTTCTTC. As protein: CASSERPTGYNEQFF. The rearrangement uses TRBV6-1 and TRBJ2-1, with D tentatively TRBD1 (6 bases). The V gene's germline CDR1 is MNHNS and CDR2 SASEGT. Trimming took 3 bases from V and 4 from J, leaving 13 bases between them. CDR3 length: 15 residues.

The V gene is TRBV6-2 or TRBV6-3, the J gene TRBJ2-1, with TRBD2 matching over 8 bases. V was pared by 2 bases and J by 9 bases, with 12 bases of the junction left unmatched. The CDR3 sequence is 16 residues long. Germline V CDR1 and CDR2: MNHEY, SVGEGT. CDR3 bases: TGTGCCAGCAGTTACGAGGGGTCCGGGAGGGTCGGTGAGCAGTTCTTC. This codes for CASSYEGSGRVGEQFF.

The chain couples TRBV5-1 to TRBJ1-4; D ambiguous. The V and J ends lost 2 bases and 7 bases respectively, with 9 bases between them. The CDR3 extends over 13 amino acids. Germline V gives CDR1 SGHRS, CDR2 YFSETQ. The CDR3 here is CASSFGIGEKLFF. The CDR3 nucleotides are TGCGCCAGCAGCTTCGGGATAGGTGAAAAACTGTTTTTT.

This clonotype was counted once. V is TRBV7-2 and J is TRBJ1-1; D unclear. There are 14 residues in the CDR3. The ends were cut back, 3 bases at V and 4 bases at J, with 12 bases in the middle. Germline lookup yields CDR1 SGHTA and CDR2 FQGNSA. DNA for the CDR3: TGTGCCAGCAGCTTCTCCTGGGATTTCACTGAAGCTTTCTTT. Its translation: CASSFSWDFTEAFF.

This clonotype was seen repeatedly, ten times or more. The CDR3 loop is CASSLQSPLHF. CDR3 nucleotides: TGTGCCAGCAGCCTTCAGTCACCCCTCCACTTT. The V gene is TRBV7-2, the J gene TRBJ1-6; D remains unclear. From germline, CDR1 is SGHTA and CDR2 FQGNSA. Trimming took 5 bases from V and 10 from J, leaving 6 bases between them. The CDR3 covers 11 residues.

This clonotype was found many times. This chain joins TRBV28 and TRBJ2-7, with D maybe TRBD2 (6 bases). CDR3 length: 15 amino acids. V lost 2 bases and J 4 bases, leaving 15 bases between the germline ends. Germline-derived CDR1 and CDR2 are MDHEN and SYDVKM. This CDR3 is CASSLTPRERYEQYF. CDR3 in DNA: TGTGCCAGCAGTTTAACCCCCCGGGAGCGGTACGAGCAGTACTTC. The full variable domain, in which reference TRBV28 and TRBJ2-7 provide the parts outside the CDR3, is DVKVTQSSRYLVKRTGEKVFLECVQDMDHENMFWYRQDPGLGLRLIYFSYDVKMKEKGDIPEGYSVSREKKERFSLILESASTNQTSMYLCASSLTPRERYEQYFGPGTRLTVT.

This clonotype was seen a handful of times. The chain has TRBV28 and TRBJ1-1; no definite D call. Germline V gives CDR1 MDHEN, CDR2 SYDVKM. The V and J ends lost 4 bases and 4 bases respectively, with 7 bases between them. CDR3 length: 12 residues. DNA for the CDR3: TGTGCCAGCAGTTGGGGAGCCACTGAAGCTTTCTTT. Translated: CASSWGATEAFF.

This clonotype was counted between two and nine times. The CDR3 region is CASSFFLTGPSQPQHF. In nucleotides, the CDR3 is TGTGCCAGCAGCTTTTTCCTGACAGGGCCAAGCCAGCCCCAGCATTTT. The genes are TRBV5-6 and TRBJ1-5, with TRBD1 matching 7 bases. Germline trimming cut 2 bases from V and 7 bases from J; bases unmatched to any gene: 12. Per the germline V gene, CDR1 is SGHDT and CDR2 is YYEEEE. The CDR3 loop spans 16 amino acids. Full variable domain (missing parts from reference TRBV5-6 and TRBJ1-5): DAGVTQSPTHLIKTRGQQVTLRCSPKSGHDTVSWYQQALGQGPQFIFQYYEEEERQRGNFPDRFSGHQFPNYSSELNVNALLLGDSALYLCASSFFLTGPSQPQHFGDGTRLSIL.

The table lists this clonotype with many counts. The rearrangement links TRBV7-2 to TRBJ2-7; 7 bases align to TRBD2. The V and J ends lost 0 bases and 6 bases, in that order; junction bases with no gene match: 2. The CDR3 is 13 residues long. Germline-derived CDR1 and CDR2 are SGHTA and FQGNSA. CDR3: CASSLARGFEQYF. The CDR3 DNA is TGTGCCAGCAGCTTAGCGCGGGGGTTCGAGCAGTACTTC.

This clonotype was detected ten times or more. The V gene is TRBV7-2, the J gene TRBJ2-5; D is uncertain. Trimming shortened V by 1 base and J by 5 bases, and 2 bases separated the two germline ends. There are 11 residues in the CDR3. Germline CDR1 and CDR2: SGHTA and FQGNSA. The CDR3 protein is CASSLVETQYF. CDR3 sequence (DNA): TGTGCCAGCAGCTTAGTGGAGACCCAGTACTTC.

This clonotype has only a few counts. The J gene is TRBJ2-7, the V gene TRBV7-9; 9 bases align to TRBD2. This CDR3 is 14 amino acids long. V trimming: 5 bases; J trimming: 6 bases; junction bases outside the gene matches: 8. CDR1 and CDR2 from the germline V gene are SEHNR and FQNEAQ (reference sequence). The CDR3 nucleotides are TGTGCCAGCAGCGATCCGGGACTAGCTGGCGAGCAGTACTTC. This encodes CASSDPGLAGEQYF.

This clonotype has more than one count but fewer than ten. This sequence joins TRBV28 and TRBJ1-2; D uncertain. Per germline, CDR1 MDHEN and CDR2 SYDVKM. The CDR3 runs to 13 residues. Trimming cost V 10 bases and J 0 bases, with 12 bases left between them. Written as DNA, the CDR3 is TGTGCCACTTCTCTGGAAGCTAACTATGGCTACACCTTC. This gives the protein CATSLEANYGYTF.

This clonotype was counted many times. V usage is TRBV7-2 and J usage is TRBJ2-1; TRBD2 matches 9 bases. CDR3 size: 15 residues. The germline gives CDR1 SGHTA, CDR2 FQGNSA. Trimming removed 3 bases from V and 8 bases from J; junction bases left unmatched: 8. In DNA, the CDR3 is TGTGCCAGCAGCTTGGGCGGGGGGGGTCTGGATGAGCAGTTCTTC. Residues: CASSLGGGGLDEQFF.

The V call is TRBV7-9, the J call TRBJ2-7; TRBD2 agrees at 11 bases. CDR1 SEHNR and CDR2 FQNEAQ come from the germline V gene (reference sequence). The junction had 4 bases not matched to a gene; V was cut back by 2 bases and J by 7 bases. This CDR3 is 14 amino acids long. The chain's CDR3 is CASSLTSGGEEQYF. The DNA of the CDR3 is TGTGCCAGCAGCTTAACTAGCGGGGGTGAGGAGCAGTACTTC.

This clonotype was seen a few times. The chain links TRBV5-1 to TRBJ2-2, with TRBD1 matching 7 bases. Germline CDR1 is SGHRS and CDR2 is YFSETQ. The V gene end was trimmed by 3 bases and the J gene end by 2 bases; junction bases not matched to a gene: 10. This CDR3 contains 17 residues. The CDR3 DNA reads as TGCGCCAGCAGCTGGAAGAGGGGACAGAGTAACACCGGGGAGCTGTTTTTT. Encoded protein: CASSWKRGQSNTGELFF.